A selection of T cell receptor beta chains follows, all from one sample in a study of shared T cell receptors in the human thymus. TCRdb's table, derived via immunoSEQ multiplex PCR, lists solely in-frame clones and lacks some. The sample consists of about 660,000 clones, 87% of them appearing once. A further study also used this sample, focusing on human thymus T cells.

The sequenced sample was thymocytes. The receptors come from a boy under two years old with a congenital heart defect. CDR3s include the opening cysteine and the closing phenylalanine or tryptophan. A D gene is named only where the DNA matches it firmly. Clone size is given for some rows only: seen once, a few or many times, or a class if the clone is expanded.

D gene: NA
J gene: TRBJ1-1
V gene: TRBV28
clone size: NA
CDR3 DNA: TGTGCCAGCAGTTTGCGGGGGCAGGGGTTGGGAACTGAAGCTTTCTTT
CDR3 protein: CASSLRGQGLGTEAFF

D gene: TRBD1
J gene: TRBJ1-1
V gene: TRBV7-7
clone size: NA
CDR3 DNA: TGTGCTAGCAGCCCGTACGGGGACAGCACTGAAGCTTTCTTT
CDR3 protein: CASSPYGDSTEAFF

D gene: NA
J gene: TRBJ1-5
V gene: TRBV19
clone size: NA
CDR3 DNA: TGTGCCAGTAGTACCCCGACCTATGGGGCTCTTTCCTATCAGCCCCAGCATTTT
CDR3 protein: CASSTPTYGALSYQPQHF

D gene: TRBD2
J gene: TRBJ2-1
V gene: TRBV5-1
clone size: NA
CDR3 DNA: TGCGCCACAGCGAGGGAGGGTAGTCCGGGCCATGAGCAGTTCTTC
CDR3 protein: CATAREGSPGHEQFF

D gene: NA
J gene: TRBJ2-7
V gene: TRBV5-4
clone size: NA
CDR3 DNA: TGTGCCAGCAGCTCAAGACACGAGTACGAGCAGTACTTC
CDR3 protein: CASSSRHEYEQYF

D gene: TRBD1
J gene: TRBJ2-7
V gene: TRBV4-1
clone size: NA
CDR3 DNA: TGCGCCAGCAGCCAAGTTCGTACCCGCCGACAGGGAGCCTACGAGCAGTACTTC
CDR3 protein: CASSQVRTRRQGAYEQYF

D gene: NA
J gene: TRBJ2-2
V gene: TRBV4-2
clone size: NA
CDR3 DNA: TGTGCCAGCAGCCATAATACAGGGAGTACCGGGGAGCTGTTTTTT
CDR3 protein: CASSHNTGSTGELFF

D gene: TRBD2
J gene: TRBJ2-3
V gene: TRBV11-2
clone size: NA
CDR3 DNA: TGTGCCAGCAGCCCCACCCCTGGGGGGGAGGGTGGTGATACGCAGTATTTT
CDR3 protein: CASSPTPGGEGGDTQYF

D gene: NA
J gene: TRBJ1-4
V gene: TRBV25-1
clone size: NA
CDR3 DNA: TGTGCCAGCAGTCGCCGTGGGAGGGAACGAGGTGAAAAACTGTTTTTT
CDR3 protein: CASSRRGRERGEKLFF

D gene: TRBD1
J gene: TRBJ1-1
V gene: TRBV5-1
clone size: once
CDR3 DNA: TGCGCCAGCAGCTTGTTACGGACAGGGGAGACTGAAGCTTTCTTT
CDR3 protein: CASSLLRTGETEAFF

D gene: NA
J gene: TRBJ1-1
V gene: TRBV7-6
clone size: few
CDR3 DNA: TGTGCCAGCAGCTTTACGCGGAACACTGAAGCTTTCTTT
CDR3 protein: CASSFTRNTEAFF

D gene: NA
J gene: TRBJ2-2
V gene: TRBV5-1
clone size: once
CDR3 DNA: TGCGCCAGCAGGGGACATGGGGAGACCGGGGAGCTGTTTTTT
CDR3 protein: CASRGHGETGELFF

D gene: NA
J gene: TRBJ2-1
V gene: TRBV5-1
clone size: NA
CDR3 DNA: TGCGCCAGCAGCTTGGTGCCTAAGGGGAACTACAATGAGCAGTTCTTC
CDR3 protein: CASSLVPKGNYNEQFF